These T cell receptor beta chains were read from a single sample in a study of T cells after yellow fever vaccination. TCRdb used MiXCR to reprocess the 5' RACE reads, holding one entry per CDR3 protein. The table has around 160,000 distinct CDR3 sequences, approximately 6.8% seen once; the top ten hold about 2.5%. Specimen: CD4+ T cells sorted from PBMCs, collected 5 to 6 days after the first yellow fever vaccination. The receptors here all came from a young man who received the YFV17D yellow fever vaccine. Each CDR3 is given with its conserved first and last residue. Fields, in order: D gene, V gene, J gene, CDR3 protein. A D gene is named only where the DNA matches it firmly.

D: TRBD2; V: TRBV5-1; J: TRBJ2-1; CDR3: CASSSVAGSYNEQFF
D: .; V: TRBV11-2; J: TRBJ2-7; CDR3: CASSGQGDYEQYF
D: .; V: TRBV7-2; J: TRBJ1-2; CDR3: CASSLANTDYGYTF
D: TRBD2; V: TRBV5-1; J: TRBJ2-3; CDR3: CASSPRASGVSSTDTQYF
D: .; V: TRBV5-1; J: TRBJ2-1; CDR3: CASSLVLGSGNEQFF
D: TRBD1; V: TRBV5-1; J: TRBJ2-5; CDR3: CASTPDRDQETQYF
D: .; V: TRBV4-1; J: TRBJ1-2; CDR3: CASSQEVWGGGYGYTF
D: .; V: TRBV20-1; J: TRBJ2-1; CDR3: CSASGPAGNEQFF
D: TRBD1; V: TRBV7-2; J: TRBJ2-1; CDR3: CASGDRGLREQFF
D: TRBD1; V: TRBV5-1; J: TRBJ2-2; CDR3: CASSVRGQGQNTGELFF
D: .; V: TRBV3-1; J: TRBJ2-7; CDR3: CASSITAGSWQYF
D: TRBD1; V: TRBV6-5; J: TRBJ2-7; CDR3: CASRQGQVYEQYF
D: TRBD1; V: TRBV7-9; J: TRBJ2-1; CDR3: CASRAGTGAREQFF
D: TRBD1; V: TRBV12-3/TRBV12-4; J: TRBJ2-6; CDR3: CASRGTDGANVLTF
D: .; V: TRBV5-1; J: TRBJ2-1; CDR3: CASSFVVYEEGLRFF
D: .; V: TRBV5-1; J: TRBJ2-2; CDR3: CASSLLASETGELFF
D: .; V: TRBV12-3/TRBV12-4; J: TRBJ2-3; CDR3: CASSLGRDLQWYF
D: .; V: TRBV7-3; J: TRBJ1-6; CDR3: CASSLASGSPLHF
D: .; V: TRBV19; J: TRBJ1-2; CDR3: CASSMSAAQEVVGYTF
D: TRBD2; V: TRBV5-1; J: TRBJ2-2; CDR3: CASTLTSGGNTGELFF
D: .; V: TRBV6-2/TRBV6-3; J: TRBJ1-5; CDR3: CASNIQGNQPQHF
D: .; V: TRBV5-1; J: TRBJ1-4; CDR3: CASSLAGQRFNEKLFF
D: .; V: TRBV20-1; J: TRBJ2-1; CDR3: CSVPDYLGHEQFF
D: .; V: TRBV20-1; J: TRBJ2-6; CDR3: CSASDSGANVLTF
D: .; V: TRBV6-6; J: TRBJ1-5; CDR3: CALSSYSNQPQHF
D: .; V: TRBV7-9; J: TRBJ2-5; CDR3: CASSLNGGSTQYF
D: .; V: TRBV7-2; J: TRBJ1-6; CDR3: CASSLGGAGMNSPLHF
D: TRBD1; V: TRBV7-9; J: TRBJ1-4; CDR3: CASSFGQGRGSNEKLFF
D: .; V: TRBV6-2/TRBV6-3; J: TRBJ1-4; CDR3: CASSDRTEPNDKLFF
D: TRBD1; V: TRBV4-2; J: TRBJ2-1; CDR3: CASSQSPGQGNEQFF
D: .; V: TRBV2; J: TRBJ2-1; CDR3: CASSDVNEQFF
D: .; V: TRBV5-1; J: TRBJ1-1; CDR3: CASSLDPYSEAFF
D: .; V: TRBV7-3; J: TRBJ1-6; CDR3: CASKAGDWGAPLHF
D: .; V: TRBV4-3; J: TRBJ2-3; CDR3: CASSQDPGTGTDTQYF
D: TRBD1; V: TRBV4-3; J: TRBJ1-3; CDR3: CASSHNTGGSGNTIYF
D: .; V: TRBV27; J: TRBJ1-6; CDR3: CASSLRGGMDSPLHF
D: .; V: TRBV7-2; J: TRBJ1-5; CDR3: CASSLDSSNQPQHF
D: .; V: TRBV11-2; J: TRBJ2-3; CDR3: CASSRPRVSTDTQYF
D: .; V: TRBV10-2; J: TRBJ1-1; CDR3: CASSESTQGTEAFF
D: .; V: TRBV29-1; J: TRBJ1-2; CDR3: CSVESGADGYTF
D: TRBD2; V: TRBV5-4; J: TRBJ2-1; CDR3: CASTRTSASYNEQFF
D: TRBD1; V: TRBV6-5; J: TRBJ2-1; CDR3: CASRPTGATRNEQFF
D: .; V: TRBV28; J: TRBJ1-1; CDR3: CASTLWTEAFF
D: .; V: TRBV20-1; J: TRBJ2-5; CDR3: CSARDMAVRHHETQYF
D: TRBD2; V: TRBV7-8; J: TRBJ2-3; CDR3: CASSSAGGITDTQYF
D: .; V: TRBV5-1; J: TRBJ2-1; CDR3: CASSLARGDNYEQFF
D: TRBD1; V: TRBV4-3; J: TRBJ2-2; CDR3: CASSQATGTGYTGELFF
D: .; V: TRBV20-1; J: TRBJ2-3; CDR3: CSASGSQDTQYF
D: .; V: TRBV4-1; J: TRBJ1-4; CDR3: CASSQGHSGNEKLFF
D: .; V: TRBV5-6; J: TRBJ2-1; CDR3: CASSLWLGSYNEQFF
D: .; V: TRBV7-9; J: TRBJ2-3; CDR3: CASPHTGGVDTQYF
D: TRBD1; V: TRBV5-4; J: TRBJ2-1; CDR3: CASSSPGQGHNEQFF
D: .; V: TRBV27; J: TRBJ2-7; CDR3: CASSSRQVNQVLYF
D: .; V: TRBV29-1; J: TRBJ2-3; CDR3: CSVEGAGDTQYF
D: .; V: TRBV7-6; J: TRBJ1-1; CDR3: CASSLVPQTGEAFF